Here is one T cell receptor (beta chain) with its context. This entry is derived from a study of cytomegalovirus exposure and HLA in healthy donors. Study context: Assignment to the Caucasian-associated ancestry cluster applied to more than 75% of the approximately 420 genotyped donors.

Primers for the PCR totalled 60 Vbeta and 13 Jbeta. Using immunoSEQ multiplex PCR, the repertoire was profiled, and TCRdb retains in-frame clones only, with some absent. The sample shows about 140,000 clones, about four fifths of them seen only once. The TCR comes from a young man in good health. The specimen sequenced was PBMCs.

This chain's CDR3 is CASKRDLGNEKLFF. In DNA, the CDR3 is TGTGCCAGCAAAAGGGACTTGGGGAATGAAAAACTGTTTTTT. This chain uses TRBV9 with TRBJ1-4, with D possibly being TRBD1 (5 bases). V was trimmed by 6 bases and J by 5 bases, leaving 14 bases between them. The germline V gene encodes CDR1 SGDLS and CDR2 YYNGEE. The CDR3 totals 14 residues. The full variable domain, rest sourced from reference TRBV9 and TRBJ1-4, is DSGVTQTPKHLITATGQRVTLRCSPRSGDLSVYWYQQSLDQGLQFLIQYYNGEERAKGNILERFSAQQFPDLHSELNLSSLELGDSALYFCASKRDLGNEKLFFGSGTQLSVL.